A selection of T cell receptor beta chains follows, all from one sample in a study of OX40 agonist ivuxolimab in advanced cancers. The protocol was immunoSEQ multiplex PCR, while the TCRdb copy is restricted to in-frame clones and leaves out a portion. The table lists roughly 70,000 clones, 91% of them singletons, with around 0.31% in the top ten. Sequenced material: CD4+ or CD8+ T cells sorted from blood, taken in a trial of the OX40 agonist ivuxolimab. The receptor source for this set is an adult with an advanced solid tumor such as melanoma, head and neck, liver or kidney cancer. The CDR3 runs from the conserved cysteine through the conserved F or W. The D gene is left open where the match is weak. Size values are once, few and many counts, or a class for expanded clones, and some rows have none.

TGTGCCAGTAGAGGGACAGGGTACCAAGAGACCCAGTACTTC	CASRGTGYQETQYF	TRBD1	TRBV19	TRBJ2-5	few
TGTGCCAGCTCCAGGTCGGCTAGCGGATTCACCGGGGAGCTGTTTTTT	CASSRSASGFTGELFF	TRBD2	TRBV2	TRBJ2-2	.
TGCGCCAGCAGCCAAGGCTTGGCCAGGGGGAACAGTGAAGCTTTCTTT	CASSQGLARGNSEAFF	TRBD1	TRBV4-1	TRBJ1-1	.
TGTGCCTGGAGATCAACTGTATCAAGGCTAGCGGGAGAATACGAGCAGTACTTC	CAWRSTVSRLAGEYEQYF	TRBD2	TRBV30	TRBJ2-7	.
TGTGCCAGCAGTGCGGACAGCCTTCTCGGTCGGGACTATGGCTACACCTTC	CASSADSLLGRDYGYTF	.	TRBV27	TRBJ1-2	.
TGTGCCACCAGCAGAGGGGGCTATGGGGAGACCCAGTACTTC	CATSRGGYGETQYF	.	TRBV15	TRBJ2-5	.
TGTGCCAGCAGTACCCACAGCTCCTACGAGCAGTACTTC	CASSTHSSYEQYF	.	TRBV6-1	TRBJ2-7	.
TGTGCCAGCAGCCACCGGGCCGGGGAGCTGTTTTTT	CASSHRAGELFF	.	TRBV7-6	TRBJ2-2	.
TGTGCCAGCAGCTCCAGACAGGGAAACCCCACAGATACGCAGTATTTT	CASSSRQGNPTDTQYF	TRBD1	TRBV9	TRBJ2-3	.
TGTGCCAGCAGCAATACGGGACTGTCGGAGCAGTTCTTC	CASSNTGLSEQFF	.	TRBV11-1	TRBJ2-1	.
TGTGCCAGCAGACAGGGGGGGCACTCTGGGGCCAACGTCCTGACTTTC	CASRQGGHSGANVLTF	.	TRBV28	TRBJ2-6	once
TGTGCCAGCAGAACAGGGGCCAATGAGCAGTTCTTC	CASRTGANEQFF	TRBD1	TRBV6-1	TRBJ2-1	.
TGTGCCAGCAGCCCGGGAGTAGCGGGAGGGCCCTACGAGCAGTACTTC	CASSPGVAGGPYEQYF	TRBD2	TRBV5-4	TRBJ2-7	once
TGCAGTGGGGGGAGGAACACTGAAGCTTTCTTT	CSGGRNTEAFF	.	TRBV20-1	TRBJ1-1	.
TGTGCCACCAGCAGAGATAGAGGCTCAAGCGCCACAGATACGCAGTATTTT	CATSRDRGSSATDTQYF	.	TRBV15	TRBJ2-3	.
TGTGCCAGCAGCTTGGACAGGTCCACGGGGTATGGCTACACCTTC	CASSLDRSTGYGYTF	.	TRBV5-4	TRBJ1-2	.
TGTGCCAGCAGTTCCACTCGAGGGGACACTGAAGCTTTCTTT	CASSSTRGDTEAFF	.	TRBV27	TRBJ1-1	.
TGTGCCAGCTCCTACGTTGAGACCCAGTACTTC	CASSYVETQYF	.	TRBV6-6	TRBJ2-5	.
TGTGCCAGCAGTTTGGAGGGGCAGGGGAGCACAGATACGCAGTATTTT	CASSLEGQGSTDTQYF	.	TRBV28	TRBJ2-3	.
TGTGCCTGGGGCAGGTCAAACACTGAAGCTTTCTTT	CAWGRSNTEAFF	.	TRBV30	TRBJ1-1	.
TGTGCCAGCAGTTTCCCCATTCTCGAGCGGGAGTGGTGGACGAACACCGGGGAGCTGTTTTTT	CASSFPILEREWWTNTGELFF	TRBD2	TRBV28	TRBJ2-2	.
TGTGCCAGCAGCCTAGGGTTGGGGGGAGGTAATGAGCAGTTCTTC	CASSLGLGGGNEQFF	.	TRBV11-2	TRBJ2-1	.
TGTGCCAGCAGTCAGGCAGGGGGAGGGAATCAGCCCCAGCATTTT	CASSQAGGGNQPQHF	TRBD1	TRBV28	TRBJ1-5	.
TGTGCCAGCAGAATGGGTAGGGCCAATCAGCCCCAGCATTTT	CASRMGRANQPQHF	.	TRBV6-5	TRBJ1-5	.
TGTGCCACCAGCAGAGGGGGACTAGCGGGTCGAACCGGGGAGCTGTTTTTT	CATSRGGLAGRTGELFF	TRBD2	TRBV15	TRBJ2-2	.
TGTGCCAGCGGGGGCGGCAGGACCTACAATGAGCAGTTCTTC	CASGGGRTYNEQFF	.	TRBV28	TRBJ2-1	.
TGTGCCAGCACCCGACAGGGATACAATGAGCAGTTCTTC	CASTRQGYNEQFF	TRBD1	TRBV6-5	TRBJ2-1	.
TGTGCCAGCAGCTCTAGCGGGAAGAACACCGGGGAGCTGTTTTTT	CASSSSGKNTGELFF	TRBD2	TRBV7-9	TRBJ2-2	.
TGTGCCAGCATAGGGCCCCGGACCGGGTATGGCTACACCTTC	CASIGPRTGYGYTF	.	TRBV2	TRBJ1-2	.
TGTGCCAGTAGTACGGACAGGGCAGAGACCCAGTACTTC	CASSTDRAETQYF	TRBD1	TRBV19	TRBJ2-5	.
TGCGCCAGCAGCTCCGATGCCGGGACCTTGGGCACTGAAGCTTTCTTT	CASSSDAGTLGTEAFF	.	TRBV5-1	TRBJ1-1	.
TGTGCCAGCAGTTCGCCCCTCTCCTACGAGCAGTACTTC	CASSSPLSYEQYF	.	TRBV27	TRBJ2-7	.
TGTGCCAGCAGTTTATTGGGGAACACTGAAGCTTTCTTT	CASSLLGNTEAFF	.	TRBV28	TRBJ1-1	few
TGCGCCAGCAGCCCAGGGGTAGCGGGAGAAGGCGAGCAGTACTTC	CASSPGVAGEGEQYF	TRBD2	TRBV5-1	TRBJ2-7	few
TGTGCCAGCAGGCCCCCCAGCCACACTCGAGATTCACCCCTCCACTTT	CASRPPSHTRDSPLHF	.	TRBV25-1	TRBJ1-6	.
TGTGCCAGTAGGACATATATGAACACTGAAGCTTTCTTT	CASRTYMNTEAFF	.	TRBV19	TRBJ1-1	.
TGTGCCAGCAGCTCCGGGACAGTGAGCGGGGAGCTGTTTTTT	CASSSGTVSGELFF	TRBD1	TRBV7-3	TRBJ2-2	.
TGTGCCAGCAGTAAAACAGGCCACACTGAAGCTTTCTTT	CASSKTGHTEAFF	.	TRBV6-1	TRBJ1-1	once
TGTGCCAGCAGCCCGGCCCTGATAGGATATTCCTACGAGCAGTACTTC	CASSPALIGYSYEQYF	.	TRBV4-2	TRBJ2-7	.
TGTGCCAGCAGCTCTGAACTAGCGGGAGTGTTTGAGCAGTACTTC	CASSSELAGVFEQYF	TRBD2	TRBV7-9	TRBJ2-7	.
TGTGCCAGCAGTTTGTTGGACGCGAGCTCCTATAATTCACCCCTCCACTTT	CASSLLDASSYNSPLHF	.	TRBV27	TRBJ1-6	.
TGTGCCAGCACCAGGGGGCGATTCGCCGGGGAGCTGTTTTTT	CASTRGRFAGELFF	TRBD1	TRBV7-3	TRBJ2-2	.
TGTGCCATCAGTGAAACCGGGACAGGGGATGGCTACACCTTC	CAISETGTGDGYTF	TRBD1	TRBV10-3	TRBJ1-2	.